The 7 T cell receptor beta chains reported below all come from one sample, sequenced in a study of control samples from healthy donors and cancer patients. Clones were sequenced by immunoSEQ multiplex PCR, and TCRdb holds only the in-frame ones, with some missing. The sample yields under 450,000 clones, approximately 90% seen once. The sequenced sample consisted of PBMCs. The receptors were sampled from a middle-aged man with head and neck cancer.

V and J are TRBV9 and TRBJ2-2, with no clear D. V shed 5 bases and J shed 1 base, with 3 bases lying between them. The CDR3 extends over 12 amino acids. The germline V gene has CDR1 SGDLS and CDR2 YYNGEE. The CDR3 is CASRKNTGELFF. The CDR3 DNA sequence: TGTGCCAGCAGGAAGAACACCGGGGAGCTGTTTTTT.

The chain is built from TRBV28 and TRBJ1-6; maybe TRBD1 (6 bases). Germline CDR1 and CDR2: MDHEN and SYDVKM. CDR3 length: 14 residues. V gave up 4 bases and J gave up 7 bases, with 11 bases separating them. The CDR3 DNA follows: TGTGCCAGCAGTTCCCAGGGGTGGAATTCACCCCTCCACTTT. Translation gives CASSSQGWNSPLHF.

The chain employs TRBV5-1 and TRBJ2-1, with 8 bases aligning to TRBD2. This CDR3 spans 16 amino acids. The germline V gene encodes CDR1 SGHRS and CDR2 YFSETQ. Trimming cost V 1 base and J 6 bases; bases outside gene matches: 9. CDR3 region: CASSLLGLAGPNEQFF. The CDR3 coding sequence is TGCGCCAGCAGCTTGCTAGGGCTAGCGGGCCCCAATGAGCAGTTCTTC.

The chain carries TRBV9 and TRBJ2-1, with TRBD2 matching 14 bases. J was trimmed by 9 bases and V by 2 bases; bases with no gene match: 4. CDR3 length equals 15 residues. Germline CDR1 reads SGDLS; CDR2 reads YYNGEE. CDR3 DNA: TGTGCCAGCAGCGTGGGACTAGCGGGAGAAGCTGAGCAGTTCTTC. Its protein is CASSVGLAGEAEQFF. The full variable domain, in which reference TRBV9 and TRBJ2-1 provide the parts outside the CDR3, is DSGVTQTPKHLITATGQRVTLRCSPRSGDLSVYWYQQSLDQGLQFLIQYYNGEERAKGNILERFSAQQFPDLHSELNLSSLELGDSALYFCASSVGLAGEAEQFFGPGTRLTVL.

This chain links TRBV3-1 (or the pseudogene TRBV3-2) with TRBJ1-1; D gene uncertain. The CDR3 sequence is 13 residues long. Trimming took off 1 base at V and 1 base at J, with 4 bases between the two ends. Germline V gives CDR1 LGHDT, CDR2 YNNKEL (reference sequence). The CDR3 region is CASSQVGNTEAFF. The DNA of the CDR3 is TGTGCCAGCAGCCAAGTAGGGAACACTGAAGCTTTCTTT.

V is TRBV4-1 and J is TRBJ2-1; TRBD1 matches 10 bases. The CDR3 spans 15 residues. CDR1 and CDR2 from the germline V gene are MGHRA and YSYEKL. V lost 1 base, J lost 3 bases, and 0 bases stayed unmatched. The CDR3 spells CASSQGDRGYNEQFF. The DNA of the CDR3 is TGCGCCAGCAGCCAAGGGGACAGGGGCTACAATGAGCAGTTCTTC.

The rearrangement uses TRBV5-6 and TRBJ2-2; TRBD2 matches 7 bases. Germline CDR1 reads SGHDT; CDR2 reads YYEEEE. With V trimmed by 0 bases and J by 3 bases, 5 bases remained unmatched. The CDR3 has 16 amino acids. CDR3 residues: CASSLGRDYYTGELFF. In DNA, the CDR3 is TGTGCCAGCAGCTTGGGAAGGGACTACTACACCGGGGAGCTGTTTTTT. Filled out from reference TRBV5-6 and TRBJ2-2, the complete variable domain reads DAGVTQSPTHLIKTRGQQVTLRCSPKSGHDTVSWYQQALGQGPQFIFQYYEEEERQRGNFPDRFSGHQFPNYSSELNVNALLLGDSALYLCASSLGRDYYTGELFFGEGSRLTVL.